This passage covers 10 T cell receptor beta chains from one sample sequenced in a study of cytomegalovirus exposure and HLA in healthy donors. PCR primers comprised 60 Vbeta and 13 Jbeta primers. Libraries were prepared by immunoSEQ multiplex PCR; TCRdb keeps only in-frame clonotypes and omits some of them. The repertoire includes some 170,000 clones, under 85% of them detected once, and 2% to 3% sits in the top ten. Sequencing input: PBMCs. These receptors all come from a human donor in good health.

The CDR3 sequence: CASSLGAGAPYNEQFF. CDR3 sequence (DNA): TGTGCCAGCAGCTTAGGGGCGGGGGCCCCCTACAATGAGCAGTTCTTC. V usage is TRBV7-9 and J usage is TRBJ2-1, with D possibly being TRBD2 (7 bases). The CDR3 loop spans 16 amino acids. Germline V lookup: CDR1 SEHNR, CDR2 FQNEAQ (reference sequence). The V end lost 1 base, the J end lost 2 bases, and 12 bases lay between the germline ends.

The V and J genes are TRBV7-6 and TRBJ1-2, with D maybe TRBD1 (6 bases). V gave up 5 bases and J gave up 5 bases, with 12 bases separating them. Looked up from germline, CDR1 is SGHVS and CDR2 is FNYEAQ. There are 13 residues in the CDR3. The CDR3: CASSLLTGYGYTF. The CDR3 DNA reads TGTGCCAGCAGCCTTCTAACAGGGTATGGCTACACCTTC.

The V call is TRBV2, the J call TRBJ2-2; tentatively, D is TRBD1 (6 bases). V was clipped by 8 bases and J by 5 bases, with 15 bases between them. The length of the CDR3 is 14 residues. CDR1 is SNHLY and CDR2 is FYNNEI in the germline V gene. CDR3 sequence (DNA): TGTGCCAGCGGGATGGCAGGGGAGACCGGGGAGCTGTTTTTT. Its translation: CASGMAGETGELFF.

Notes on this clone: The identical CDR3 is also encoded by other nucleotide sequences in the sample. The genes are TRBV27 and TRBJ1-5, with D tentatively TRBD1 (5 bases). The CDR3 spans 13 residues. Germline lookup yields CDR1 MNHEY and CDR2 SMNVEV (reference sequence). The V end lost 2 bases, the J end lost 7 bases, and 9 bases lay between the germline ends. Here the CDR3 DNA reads TGTGCCAGCAGTTTAGCAGGGAACCAGCCCCAGCATTTT. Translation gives CASSLAGNQPQHF.

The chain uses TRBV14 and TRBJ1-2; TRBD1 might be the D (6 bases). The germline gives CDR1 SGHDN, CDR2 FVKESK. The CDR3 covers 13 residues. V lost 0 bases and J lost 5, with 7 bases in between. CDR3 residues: CASSQEQGYGYTF. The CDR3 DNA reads TGTGCCAGCAGCCAAGAACAGGGATATGGCTACACCTTC.

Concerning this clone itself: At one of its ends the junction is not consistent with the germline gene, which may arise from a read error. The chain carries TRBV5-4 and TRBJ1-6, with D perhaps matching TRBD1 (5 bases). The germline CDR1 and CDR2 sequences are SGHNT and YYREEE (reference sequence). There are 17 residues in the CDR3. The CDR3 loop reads CASSPVGGTSYNSLLHF. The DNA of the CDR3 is TGTGCCAGCAGCCCGGTGGGGGGTACCTCCTATAATTCACTCCTCCACTTT.

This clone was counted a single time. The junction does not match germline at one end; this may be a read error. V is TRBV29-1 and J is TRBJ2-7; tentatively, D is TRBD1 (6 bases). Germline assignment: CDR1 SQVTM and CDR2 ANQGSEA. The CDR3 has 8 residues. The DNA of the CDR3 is TGCAGTGCACAGGGCGCCGAATTC. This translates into CSAQGAEF.

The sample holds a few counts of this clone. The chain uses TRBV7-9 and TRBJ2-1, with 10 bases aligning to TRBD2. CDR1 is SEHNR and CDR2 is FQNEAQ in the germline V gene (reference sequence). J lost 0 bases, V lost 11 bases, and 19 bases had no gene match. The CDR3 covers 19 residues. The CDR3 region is CAVSGVAGGQSSSYNEQFF. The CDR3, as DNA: TGTGCCGTAAGTGGGGTAGCGGGGGGCCAATCAAGCTCCTACAATGAGCAGTTCTTC.

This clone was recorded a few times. The CDR3 DNA follows: TGCGCCAGCAGAATTGTAGGGGACACCGGGGAGCTGTTTTTT. Its translation is CASRIVGDTGELFF. The chain employs TRBV5-1 and TRBJ2-2, with D tentatively TRBD1 (5 bases). V was pared by 5 bases and J by 3 bases, with 11 bases between. The CDR3 extends over 14 amino acids. Germline values: CDR1 SGHRS, CDR2 YFSETQ.

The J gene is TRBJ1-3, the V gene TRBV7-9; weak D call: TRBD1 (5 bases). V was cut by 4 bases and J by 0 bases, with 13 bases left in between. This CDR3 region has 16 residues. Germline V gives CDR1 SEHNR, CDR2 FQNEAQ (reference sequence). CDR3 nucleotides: TGTGCCAGCAGCTCAGGCAGGGCGAACTCTGGAAACACCATATATTTT. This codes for CASSSGRANSGNTIYF.